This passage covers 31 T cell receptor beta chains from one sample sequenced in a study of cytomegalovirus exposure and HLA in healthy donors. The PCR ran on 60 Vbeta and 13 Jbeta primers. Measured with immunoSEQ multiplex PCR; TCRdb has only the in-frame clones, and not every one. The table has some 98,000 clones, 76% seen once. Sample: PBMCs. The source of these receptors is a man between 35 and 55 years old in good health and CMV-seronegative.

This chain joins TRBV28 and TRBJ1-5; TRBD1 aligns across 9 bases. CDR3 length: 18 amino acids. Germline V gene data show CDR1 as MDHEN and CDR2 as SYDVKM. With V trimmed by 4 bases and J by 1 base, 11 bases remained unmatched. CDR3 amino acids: CASSSPGQGRTSNQPQHF. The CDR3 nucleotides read TGTGCCAGCAGTTCTCCGGGACAGGGAAGAACGAGCAATCAGCCCCAGCATTTT.

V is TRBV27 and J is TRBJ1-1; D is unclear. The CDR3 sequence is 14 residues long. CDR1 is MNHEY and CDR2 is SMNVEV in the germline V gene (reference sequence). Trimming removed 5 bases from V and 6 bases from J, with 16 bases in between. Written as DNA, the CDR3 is TGTGCCAGCAGTCCATACGGGCCGAGGGCTGAAGCTTTCTTT. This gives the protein CASSPYGPRAEAFF.

CDR3 coding DNA: TGCGCCAGCAGCGTTACCGGATACAGCTCTGGAAACACCATATATTTT. Its translation: CASSVTGYSSGNTIYF. The chain joins TRBV5-1 to TRBJ1-3; D ambiguous. Germline assignment: CDR1 SGHRS and CDR2 YFSETQ. Trimming took off 4 bases at V and 0 bases at J, with 14 bases between the two ends. The CDR3 is 16 amino acids.

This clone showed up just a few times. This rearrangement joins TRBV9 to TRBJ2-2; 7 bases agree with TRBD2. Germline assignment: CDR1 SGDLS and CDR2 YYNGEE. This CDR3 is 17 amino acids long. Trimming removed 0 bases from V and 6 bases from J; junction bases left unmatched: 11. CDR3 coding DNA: TGTGCCAGCAGCGTAGGAGTTTTGGCGGGAGAGCCCGGGGAGCTGTTTTTT. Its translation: CASSVGVLAGEPGELFF. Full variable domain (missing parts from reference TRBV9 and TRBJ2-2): DSGVTQTPKHLITATGQRVTLRCSPRSGDLSVYWYQQSLDQGLQFLIQYYNGEERAKGNILERFSAQQFPDLHSELNLSSLELGDSALYFCASSVGVLAGEPGELFFGEGSRLTVL.

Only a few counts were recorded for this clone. The CDR3 reads CASSFLQAGYTF. In nucleotides, the CDR3 is TGTGCCAGCAGTTTTCTCCAGGCGGGCTACACCTTC. The chain links TRBV28 to TRBJ1-2; D not certain. Germline V CDR1 and CDR2: MDHEN, SYDVKM. V lost 3 bases and J lost 8, with 10 bases in between. This CDR3 has 12 amino acids.

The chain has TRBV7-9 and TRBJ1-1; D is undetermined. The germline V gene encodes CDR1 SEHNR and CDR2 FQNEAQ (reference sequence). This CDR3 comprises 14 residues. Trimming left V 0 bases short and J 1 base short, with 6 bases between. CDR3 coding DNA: TGTGCCAGCAGCTTAGCTGCGGAGAACACTGAAGCTTTCTTT. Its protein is CASSLAAENTEAFF.

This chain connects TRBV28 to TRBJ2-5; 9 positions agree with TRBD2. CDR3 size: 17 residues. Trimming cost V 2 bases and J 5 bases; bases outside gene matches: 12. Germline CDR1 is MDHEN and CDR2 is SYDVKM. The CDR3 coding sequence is TGTGCCAGCAGTTTACGCCCAGCAGCGGGAGGACAGGAGACCCAGTACTTC. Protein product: CASSLRPAAGGQETQYF.

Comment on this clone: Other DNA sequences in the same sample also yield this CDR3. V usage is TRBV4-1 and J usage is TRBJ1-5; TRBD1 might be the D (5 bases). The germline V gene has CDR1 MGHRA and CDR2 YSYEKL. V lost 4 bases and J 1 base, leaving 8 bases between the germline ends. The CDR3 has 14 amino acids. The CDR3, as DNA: TGCGCCAGCAGCCCGCAGGGAAGCAATCAGCCCCAGCATTTT. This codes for CASSPQGSNQPQHF.

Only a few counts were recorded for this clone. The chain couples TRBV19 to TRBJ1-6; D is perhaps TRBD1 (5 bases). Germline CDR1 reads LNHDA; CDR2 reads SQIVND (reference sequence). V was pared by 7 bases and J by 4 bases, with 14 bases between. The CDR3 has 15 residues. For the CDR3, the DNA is TGTGCCAGTACCCCCGACAGTGATTATAATTCACCCCTCCACTTT. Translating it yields CASTPDSDYNSPLHF.

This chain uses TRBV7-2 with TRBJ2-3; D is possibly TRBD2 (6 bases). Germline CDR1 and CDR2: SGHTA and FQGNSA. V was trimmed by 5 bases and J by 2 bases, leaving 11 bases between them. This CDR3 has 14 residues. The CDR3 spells CASSTTSITDTQYF. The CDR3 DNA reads TGTGCCAGCAGCACGACTAGTATCACAGATACGCAGTATTTT.

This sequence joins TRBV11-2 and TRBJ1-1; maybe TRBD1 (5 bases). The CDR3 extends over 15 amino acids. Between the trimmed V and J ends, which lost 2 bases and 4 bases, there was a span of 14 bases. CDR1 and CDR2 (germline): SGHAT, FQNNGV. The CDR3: CASSLFWGEGTEAFF. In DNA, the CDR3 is TGTGCCAGCAGCTTATTTTGGGGGGAGGGCACTGAAGCTTTCTTT.

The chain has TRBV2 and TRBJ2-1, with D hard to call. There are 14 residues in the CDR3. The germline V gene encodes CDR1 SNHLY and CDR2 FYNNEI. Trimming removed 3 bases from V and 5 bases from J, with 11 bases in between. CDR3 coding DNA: TGTGCCAGCAGTGATGGCCAGGCAAACAATGAGCAGTTCTTC. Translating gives CASSDGQANNEQFF.

The chain's CDR3 is CASSLTGTAGNTIYF. The CDR3 DNA sequence: TGTGCCAGCAGTTTAACCGGGACAGCTGGAAACACCATATATTTT. This chain uses TRBV28 with TRBJ1-3; 7 nucleotides match TRBD1. Germline CDR1 reads MDHEN; CDR2 reads SYDVKM. This CDR3 has 15 residues. V dropped 2 bases and J dropped 2; count of bases not matched to a gene: 3. The variable domain in full, completed from reference TRBV28 and TRBJ1-3, reads DVKVTQSSRYLVKRTGEKVFLECVQDMDHENMFWYRQDPGLGLRLIYFSYDVKMKEKGDIPEGYSVSREKKERFSLILESASTNQTSMYLCASSLTGTAGNTIYFGEGSWLTVV.

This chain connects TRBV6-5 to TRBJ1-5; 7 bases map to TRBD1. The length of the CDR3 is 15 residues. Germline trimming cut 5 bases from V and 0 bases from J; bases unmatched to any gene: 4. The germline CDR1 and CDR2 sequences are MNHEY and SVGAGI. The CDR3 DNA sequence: TGTGCCAGCAGTCCCACAGGGGATAGCAATCAGCCCCAGCATTTT. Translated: CASSPTGDSNQPQHF.

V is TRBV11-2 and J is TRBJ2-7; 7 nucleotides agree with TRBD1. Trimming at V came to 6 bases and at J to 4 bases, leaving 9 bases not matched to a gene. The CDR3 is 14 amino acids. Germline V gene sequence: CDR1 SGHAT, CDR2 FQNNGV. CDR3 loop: CASRPRQGPYEQYF. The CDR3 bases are TGTGCCAGCAGACCGAGACAGGGACCGTACGAGCAGTACTTC. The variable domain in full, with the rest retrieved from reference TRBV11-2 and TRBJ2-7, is EAGVAQSPRYKIIEKRQSVAFWCNPISGHATLYWYQQILGQGPKLLIQFQNNGVVDDSQLPKDRFSAERLKGVDSTLKIQPAKLEDSAVYLCASRPRQGPYEQYFGPGTRLTVT.

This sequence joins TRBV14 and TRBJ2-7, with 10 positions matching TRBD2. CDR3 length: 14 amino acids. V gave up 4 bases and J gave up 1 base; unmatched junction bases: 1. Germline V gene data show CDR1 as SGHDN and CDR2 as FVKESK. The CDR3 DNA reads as TGTGCCAGCAGCCTACTAGCGGGGTCCTACGAGCAGTACTTC. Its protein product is CASSLLAGSYEQYF.

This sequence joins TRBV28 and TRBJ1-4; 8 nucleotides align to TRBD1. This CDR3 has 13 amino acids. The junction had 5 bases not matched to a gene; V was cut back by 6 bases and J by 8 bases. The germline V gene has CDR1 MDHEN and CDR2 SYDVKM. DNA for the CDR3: TGTGCCAGCAGAACAGGGGGGAGAGAAAAACTGTTTTTT. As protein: CASRTGGREKLFF.

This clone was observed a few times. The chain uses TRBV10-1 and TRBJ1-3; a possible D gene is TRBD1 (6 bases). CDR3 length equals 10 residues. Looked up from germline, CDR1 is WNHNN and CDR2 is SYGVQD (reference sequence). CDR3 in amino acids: CAQDSPTIYF. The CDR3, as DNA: TGCGCGCAGGACAGCCCCACCATATATTTT.

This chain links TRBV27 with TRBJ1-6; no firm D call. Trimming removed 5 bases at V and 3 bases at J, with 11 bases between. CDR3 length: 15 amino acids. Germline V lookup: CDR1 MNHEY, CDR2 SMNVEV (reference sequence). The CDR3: CASSQMVVYNSPLHF. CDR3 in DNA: TGTGCCAGCAGTCAGATGGTGGTCTATAATTCACCCCTCCACTTT.

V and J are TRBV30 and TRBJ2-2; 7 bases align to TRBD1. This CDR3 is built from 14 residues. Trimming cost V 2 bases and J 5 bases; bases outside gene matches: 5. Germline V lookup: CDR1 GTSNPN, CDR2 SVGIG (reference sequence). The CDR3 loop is CAWSLRGRTGELFF. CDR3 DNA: TGTGCCTGGAGTTTAAGGGGGCGAACCGGGGAGCTGTTTTTT.

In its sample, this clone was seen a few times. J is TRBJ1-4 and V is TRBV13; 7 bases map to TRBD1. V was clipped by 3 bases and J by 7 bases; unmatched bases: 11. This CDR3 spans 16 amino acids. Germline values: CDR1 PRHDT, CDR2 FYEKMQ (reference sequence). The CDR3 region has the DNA TGTGCCAGCAGCTTTGGGAAGGGGGCTTTGGCTGAAAAACTGTTTTTT. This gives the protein CASSFGKGALAEKLFF.

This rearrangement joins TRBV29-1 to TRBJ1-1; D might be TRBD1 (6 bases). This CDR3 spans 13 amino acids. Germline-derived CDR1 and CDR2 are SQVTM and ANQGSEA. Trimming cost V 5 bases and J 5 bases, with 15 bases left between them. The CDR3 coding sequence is TGCAGCGTTCCTTTCGGACAGAGGACTGAAGCTTTCTTT. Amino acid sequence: CSVPFGQRTEAFF.

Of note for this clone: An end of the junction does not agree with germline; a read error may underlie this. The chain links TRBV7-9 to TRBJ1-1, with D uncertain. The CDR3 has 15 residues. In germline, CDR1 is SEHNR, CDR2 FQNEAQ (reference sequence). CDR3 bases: TGTTCCAGCAGCTCCGACCGACACTTGAACACTGAAGCTTTCTTT. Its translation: CSSSSDRHLNTEAFF.

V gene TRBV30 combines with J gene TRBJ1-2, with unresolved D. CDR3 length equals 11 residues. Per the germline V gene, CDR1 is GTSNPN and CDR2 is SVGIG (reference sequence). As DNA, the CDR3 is TGTGCTCAGAGAGGGAATGGGGGCTACACCTTC. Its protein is CAQRGNGGYTF.

CDR3 loop: CAWSSRLRRGGLNTEAFF. The CDR3 DNA is TGTGCCTGGAGTTCCCGGCTTCGGCGAGGGGGCCTGAACACTGAAGCTTTCTTT. The V and J genes are TRBV30 and TRBJ1-1, with 7 bases that match TRBD1. Germline lookup yields CDR1 GTSNPN and CDR2 SVGIG (reference sequence). V lost 2 bases, J lost 0 bases, and 15 bases stayed unmatched. The CDR3 is 18 amino acids.

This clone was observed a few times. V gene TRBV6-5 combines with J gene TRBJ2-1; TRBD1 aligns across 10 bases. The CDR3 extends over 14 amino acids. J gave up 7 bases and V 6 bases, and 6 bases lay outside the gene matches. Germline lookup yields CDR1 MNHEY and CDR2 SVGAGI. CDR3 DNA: TGTGCCAGCAGCCGACGACAGGGGGCGAATGAGCAGTTCTTC. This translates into CASSRRQGANEQFF.

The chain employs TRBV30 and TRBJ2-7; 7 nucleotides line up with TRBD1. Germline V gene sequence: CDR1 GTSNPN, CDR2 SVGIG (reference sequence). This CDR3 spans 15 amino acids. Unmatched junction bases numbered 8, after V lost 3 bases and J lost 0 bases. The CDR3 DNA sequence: TGTGCCTGGAGGGAACCGGGACAGAGCTCCTACGAGCAGTACTTC. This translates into CAWREPGQSSYEQYF.

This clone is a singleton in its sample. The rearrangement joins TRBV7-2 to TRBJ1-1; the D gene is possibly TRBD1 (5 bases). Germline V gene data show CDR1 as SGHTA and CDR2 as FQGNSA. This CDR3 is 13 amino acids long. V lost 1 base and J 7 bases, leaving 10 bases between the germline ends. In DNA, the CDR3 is TGTGCCAGCAGCTTAGTGGGGGGGGATGAAGCTTTCTTT. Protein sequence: CASSLVGGDEAFF.

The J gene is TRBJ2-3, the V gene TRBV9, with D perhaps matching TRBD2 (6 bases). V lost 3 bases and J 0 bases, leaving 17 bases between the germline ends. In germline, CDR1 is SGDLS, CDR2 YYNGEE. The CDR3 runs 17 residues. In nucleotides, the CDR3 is TGTGCCAGCAGCGACGGCCCAGCGGGTTCTAGCACAGATACGCAGTATTTT. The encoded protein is CASSDGPAGSSTDTQYF.

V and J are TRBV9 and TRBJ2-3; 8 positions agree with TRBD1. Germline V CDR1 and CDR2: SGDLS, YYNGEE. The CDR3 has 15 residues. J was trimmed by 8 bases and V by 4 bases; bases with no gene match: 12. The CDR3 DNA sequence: TGTGCCAGCAGCCTCCAGGGGGCCGGAGTTGGTACGCAGTATTTT. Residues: CASSLQGAGVGTQYF. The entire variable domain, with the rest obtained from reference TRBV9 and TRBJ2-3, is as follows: DSGVTQTPKHLITATGQRVTLRCSPRSGDLSVYWYQQSLDQGLQFLIQYYNGEERAKGNILERFSAQQFPDLHSELNLSSLELGDSALYFCASSLQGAGVGTQYFGPGTRLTVL.

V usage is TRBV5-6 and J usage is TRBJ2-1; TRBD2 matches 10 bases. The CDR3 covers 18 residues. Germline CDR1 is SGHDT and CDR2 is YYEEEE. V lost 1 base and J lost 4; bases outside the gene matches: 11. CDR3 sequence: CASSLNSGGPLIYNEQFF. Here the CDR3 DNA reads TGTGCCAGCAGCTTGAATAGCGGGGGGCCCTTGATATACAATGAGCAGTTCTTC.